This T cell receptor (beta chain) was sequenced during a study of blood T cells in healthy people across ages. Primers used in a second PCR of about 6 to 12 cycles were a sample-barcoded 5' primer and a J-beta primer mix. TCRdb independently ran MiXCR on the 5' RACE reads; one entry per CDR3 protein. The table records over a million distinct CDR3 sequences, roughly two fifths of them present only once. Looked up from germline, CDR1 is MNHEY and CDR2 is SMNVEV (reference sequence). The V segment lost 3 bases and the J segment 3 bases; nucleotides outside the gene matches: 8. This CDR3 comprises 15 residues.

The chain has TRBV27 and TRBJ2-7, with 7 nucleotides matching TRBD2. Sequences were obtained from blood. This clonotype was obtained from a woman younger than 30 in good health. The CDR3 loop is CASSFSGTTYYEQYF. The CDR3 DNA follows: TGTGCCAGCAGTTTCTCTGGGACTACCTACTACGAGCAGTACTTC.